Below are 3 T cell receptor beta chains sequenced from a single sample in a study of T cells in Graves' hyperthyroidism and ophthalmopathy. Template material for amplifying TCR beta CDR3 regions consisted of RNA transcripts. HTBI primers were employed in a first-round RT-PCR of the TCR CDR3. TCRdb reprocessed the multiplex PCR reads with MiXCR, giving one entry per CDR3 protein. The sample records more than 500,000 distinct CDR3 sequences, under 15% being singletons. The sequenced material came from blood. The receptors derive from a woman aged 40 to 50 with Graves' ophthalmopathy.

The CDR3 DNA reads TGTGCCAGCAGGGTAGGGTCGTGGGGCTACACCTTC. This gives the protein CASRVGSWGYTF. The V call is TRBV28, the J call TRBJ1-2; D is unresolved. This CDR3 is built from 12 residues. V was clipped by 6 bases and J by 8 bases, with 13 bases between them. Germline values: CDR1 MDHEN, CDR2 SYDVKM.

This clonotype was seen many times. This sequence joins TRBV15 and TRBJ2-5; the match to TRBD2 covers 12 bases. This CDR3 is 16 amino acids long. V lost 5 bases to trimming and J lost 0 bases; unmatched junction nucleotides: 4. Germline V gene sequence: CDR1 LNHNV, CDR2 YYDKDF (reference sequence). CDR3 coding DNA: TGTGCCACCAGCCGAACTAGCGGGAGGTACCAAGAGACCCAGTACTTC. Protein sequence: CATSRTSGRYQETQYF. Filled out from reference TRBV15 and TRBJ2-5, the complete variable domain reads DAMVIQNPRYQVTQFGKPVTLSCSQTLNHNVMYWYQQKSSQAPKLLFHYYDKDFNNEADTPDNFQSRRPNTSFCFLDIRSPGLGDTAMYLCATSRTSGRYQETQYFGPGTRLLVL.

This clonotype has a count of ten or more. The CDR3 spells CATRRLAGGLGETQYF. Written as DNA, the CDR3 is TGTGCCACCCGCCGACTAGCGGGAGGATTGGGAGAGACCCAGTACTTC. The chain is built from TRBV27 and TRBJ2-5, with 13 positions matching TRBD2. V trimming: 10 bases; J trimming: 4 bases; junction bases outside the gene matches: 12. Per germline, CDR1 MNHEY and CDR2 SMNVEV (reference sequence). The CDR3 runs 16 residues.